The following is a T cell receptor (beta chain) sequence with its context. As yet, its antigen is unknown. The PCR was carried out with 60 Vbeta primers and 13 Jbeta primers. The repertoire was sequenced with immunoSEQ multiplex PCR; TCRdb's copy has only in-frame clones and lacks some. The repertoire includes about 55,000 clones, roughly 82% of them detected once, and roughly 1.5% sits in the top ten. This entry comes from a study of cytomegalovirus exposure and HLA in healthy donors. At the level of the study: Within an early data release were around 80 million unique TCRs drawn from HLA-typed donors. Study-wide results and caveats: Most subjects had HLA-A and HLA-B alleles reportedly predicted accurately by TCR beta sequences.

This CDR3 has 14 amino acids. Germline CDR1 is GTSNPN and CDR2 is SVGIG (reference sequence). Trimming shortened V by 0 bases and J by 6 bases, and 12 bases separated the two germline ends. The sequence was collected from a man aged 25-40 years in good health and CMV-seronegative. The chain couples TRBV30 to TRBJ1-5; TRBD1 might be the D (5 bases). Sequencing used PBMCs. This CDR3 is CAWSVQGMAQPQHF. Written as DNA, the CDR3 is TGTGCCTGGAGTGTCCAGGGAATGGCTCAGCCCCAGCATTTT.